This T cell receptor (beta chain) was sequenced during a study of vaccination and CD4 T cells after COVID-19. As for the study in general: From HCoV-229E, HCoV-OC43, HCoV-NL63 and SARS-CoV-2, overlapping spike peptides were used to stimulate the cells.

This clonotype was detected a few times. Its antigen is unknown. Germline assignment: CDR1 DFQATT and CDR2 SNEGSKA (reference sequence). This CDR3 spans 14 amino acids. The germline V and J ends were trimmed by 0 bases and 0 bases, with 8 bases remaining between them. Notes on the study in general: Median 86.3% of reactive clones detected in convalescent patients emerged only post-vaccination. The rise in median SARS-CoV-2-reactive clonotypes, from roughly 22 to 38, was not significant.

Oncomine TCR Beta short-read sequencing was applied to DNA from cultured CD4+ T cells. TCRdb reanalysed the PCR reads using MiXCR and keeps one entry per CDR3 protein. The sample carries roughly 7,300 distinct CDR3 sequences, around half recorded once. Treatment described: roughly 10-day PBMC culture with coronavirus spike peptide pools or control peptides (ViraFEST assay). TCR sequencing followed the expansion of antigen-specific T cells with peptide pools in ViraFEST. The chain recombines TRBV20-1 with TRBJ1-2, with unresolved D. The sequencing sample was made of CD4+ T cells from blood, cultured in vitro. The source is a human donor who had recovered from COVID-19. CDR3: CSARDTSSNYGYTF. The CDR3 DNA follows: TGCAGTGCTAGAGATACTAGCTCTAACTATGGCTACACCTTC.